This paragraph reports one T cell receptor (beta chain). Original processing methods: Amplified reference gene primers provided the basis for estimating nucleated cell counts. Clones were read by immunoSEQ multiplex PCR, and TCRdb kept only the in-frame ones, dropping some. That table is the source of V, J and clone size, and D and trimming were worked out from the DNA. The data show approximately 100,000 clones, around 80% seen once. CDR3 size: 14 residues. V was trimmed by 0 bases and J by 4 bases, leaving 7 bases between them. Germline V gene sequence: CDR1 MNHEY, CDR2 SVGAGI. This entry is derived from a study of blood T cell repertoires in COVID-19. Whole-study context: Collection of acute and convalescent COVID-19 samples took place in the United States, Italy and Spain.

Sequenced input: peripheral blood. This TCR derives from a woman over 75 with active or convalescent COVID-19. V usage is TRBV6-5 and J usage is TRBJ1-5; perhaps TRBD1 as D (5 bases). CDR3 sequence reads: CASSYSTDNQPQHF. In DNA, the CDR3 is TGTGCCAGCAGTTACTCGACAGATAATCAGCCCCAGCATTTT.